The present T cell receptor beta chain was sequenced within a study of beta chain features in type 1 diabetes. Study at large: Taken together, all samples contributed 90 million to 140 million examined sorted cells. The study, taken as a whole, reports: All four CD4+ subsets from Type 1 diabetes patients carried moderately but significantly shorter TCRB CDR3s.

This clone was seen a handful of times. Its target is unknown. Expressed TCRB transcripts were sequenced, since all the RNA that had been isolated was reverse transcribed. Clones were read by immunoSEQ multiplex PCR, and TCRdb kept only the in-frame ones, dropping some. The top ten hold over 0.015% of the sample, which has over 200,000 clones, 9.5% to 13% seen once. The source is a man younger than 40 with type 1 diabetes. The sequenced sample was naive CD4+ T cells from blood.

The CDR3 sequence: CASSVGELRRNSPLHF. DNA of the CDR3: TGTGCCAGCAGTGTGGGAGAGCTAAGGAGAAATTCACCCCTCCACTTT. V is TRBV25-1 and J is TRBJ1-6; no firm D call. Trimming stripped 4 bases from V and 7 bases from J, with 17 bases between. The germline V gene has CDR1 MGHDK and CDR2 SYGVNS. CDR3 length: 16 residues.